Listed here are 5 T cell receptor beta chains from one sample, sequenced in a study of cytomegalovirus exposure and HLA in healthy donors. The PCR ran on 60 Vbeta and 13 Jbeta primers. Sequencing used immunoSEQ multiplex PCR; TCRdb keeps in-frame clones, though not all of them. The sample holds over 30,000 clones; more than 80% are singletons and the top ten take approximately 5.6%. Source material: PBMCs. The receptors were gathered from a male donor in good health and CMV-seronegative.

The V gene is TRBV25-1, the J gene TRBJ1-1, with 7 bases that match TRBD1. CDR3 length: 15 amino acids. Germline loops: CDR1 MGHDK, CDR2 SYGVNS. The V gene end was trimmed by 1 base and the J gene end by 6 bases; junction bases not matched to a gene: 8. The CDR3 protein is CASSESQGVGPEAFF. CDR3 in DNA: TGTGCCAGCAGTGAATCCCAGGGGGTAGGTCCTGAAGCTTTCTTT.

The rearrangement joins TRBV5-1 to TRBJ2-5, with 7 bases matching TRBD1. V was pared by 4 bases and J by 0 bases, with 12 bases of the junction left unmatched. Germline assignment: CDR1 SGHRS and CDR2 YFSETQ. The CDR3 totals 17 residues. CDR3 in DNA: TGCGCCAGCAGCCCGGCCCAAGGGGGCCTTTACCAAGAGACCCAGTACTTC. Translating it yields CASSPAQGGLYQETQYF.

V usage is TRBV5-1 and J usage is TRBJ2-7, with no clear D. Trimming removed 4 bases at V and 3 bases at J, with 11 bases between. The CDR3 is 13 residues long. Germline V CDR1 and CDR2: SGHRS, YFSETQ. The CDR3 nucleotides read TGCGCCAGCAGCAGAACAGTTAACTACGAGCAGTACTTC. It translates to CASSRTVNYEQYF.

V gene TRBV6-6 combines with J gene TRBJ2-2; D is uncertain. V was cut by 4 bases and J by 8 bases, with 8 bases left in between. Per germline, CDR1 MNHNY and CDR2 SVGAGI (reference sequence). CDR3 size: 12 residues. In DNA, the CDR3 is TGTGCCAGCAGTTTCGAGACAGGGGAGCTGTTTTTT. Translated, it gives CASSFETGELFF.

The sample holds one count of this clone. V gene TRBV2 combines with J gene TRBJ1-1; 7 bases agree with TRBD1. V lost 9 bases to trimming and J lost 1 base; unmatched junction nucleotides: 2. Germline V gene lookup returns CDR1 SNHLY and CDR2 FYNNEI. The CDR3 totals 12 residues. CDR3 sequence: CARGDRNTEAFF. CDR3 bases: TGTGCCAGGGGGGACAGGAACACTGAAGCTTTCTTT.